This is a list of T cell receptor beta chains from one sample in a study of Graves' ophthalmopathy and Graves' hyperthyroidism. TCRdb reprocessed the multiplex PCR reads with MiXCR, giving one entry per CDR3 protein. The table has approximately 210,000 distinct CDR3 sequences, about 22% seen once. Sequenced sample: peripheral blood. All receptors derive from a woman in her fifties or sixties with Graves' ophthalmopathy. Both conserved end residues are part of each CDR3. D genes are given only for firm matches. Clone size is given for some rows only: seen once, a few or many times, or a class if the clone is expanded.

clone_size d_call j_call v_call cdr3_nt cdr3_aa
many NA TRBJ2-7 TRBV3-1 TGTGCCAGCAGCCAAGTGTACGGAAGCTCCTACGAGCAGTACTTC CASSQVYGSSYEQYF
many NA TRBJ1-1 TRBV19 TGTGCCAGTAGCGTGGTCATCGCGGACACTGAAGCTTTCTTT CASSVVIADTEAFF
many TRBD1 TRBJ2-7 TRBV12-3/TRBV12-4 TGTGCCAGCCGCCTGCAGGGGGCCATTGGACCCTACGAGCAGTACTTC CASRLQGAIGPYEQYF
NA NA TRBJ1-1 TRBV6-1 TGTGCCAGCAGCTCCGGTGCCGTAGGTTTGAACACTGAAGCTTTCTTT CASSSGAVGLNTEAFF
NA NA TRBJ1-6 TRBV20-1 TGCAGTGCTAGAGATCTGACAGTCAATTCACCCCTCCACTTT CSARDLTVNSPLHF
NA TRBD1 TRBJ1-5 TRBV6-1 TGTGCCAGCAGTACGGCACAGGGGAGTCAACAGCCCCAGCATTTT CASSTAQGSQQPQHF
NA NA TRBJ1-2 TRBV3-1 TGTGGCAGCAGCCAATGGAGGACAGACTATGGCTACACCTTC CGSSQWRTDYGYTF
many TRBD1 TRBJ2-5 TRBV5-1 TGCGCCAGCAGCGTGGGACAGGCAAAAGAGACCCAGTACTTC CASSVGQAKETQYF
many NA TRBJ1-5 TRBV2 TGTGCCAGCAGTGAAGCGCTTCGCGTTCAGCCCCAGCATTTT CASSEALRVQPQHF
many NA TRBJ2-7 TRBV29-1 TGCAGCGTTGATGGCGGGTCAGTCGAGCAGTACTTC CSVDGGSVEQYF
many NA TRBJ1-2 TRBV12-5 TGTGCTAGTGGTTTGGTACAAATCATCGGAAGAGGCTACACCTTC CASGLVQIIGRGYTF
many NA TRBJ2-7 TRBV6-1 TGTGCCAGCAGTGGGAGAAGCTCCTACGAGCAGTACTTC CASSGRSSYEQYF
many NA TRBJ2-5 TRBV30 TGTGCCTGGAGTACCCTCGGGAAGAGGGTGGAGACCCAGTACTTC CAWSTLGKRVETQYF
many NA TRBJ1-5 TRBV27 TGTGCCAGCAGTTTAAATCGGGCATTCGCTCAGCCCCAGCATTTT CASSLNRAFAQPQHF
many TRBD1 TRBJ2-2 TRBV5-1 TGCGCCAGCAGCCTAAGACAGGGACGGGAGCTGTTTTTT CASSLRQGRELFF
many TRBD1 TRBJ1-1 TRBV2 TGTGCCAGCAGTTCTACAACCATACAGGGGAGTGCTGAAGCTTTCTTT CASSSTTIQGSAEAFF
many TRBD2 TRBJ2-7 TRBV29-1 TGCAGCGTCCGACTAGCGGACCCCTACGAGCAGTACTTC CSVRLADPYEQYF
many NA TRBJ2-2 TRBV5-1 TGCGCCAGCAGCTCGGGGGTTCAGGGGAACACCGGGGAGCTGTTTTTT CASSSGVQGNTGELFF
many NA TRBJ2-2 TRBV12-3/TRBV12-4 TGTGCCAGCACCCCAATGGCGTCGATTAACACCGGGGAGCTGTTTTTT CASTPMASINTGELFF
many NA TRBJ1-5 TRBV20-1 TGCAGTGCTAGAGACGTTTCGGGGCTCAATCAGCCCCAGCATTTT CSARDVSGLNQPQHF
many NA TRBJ1-5 TRBV20-1 TGCAGTGCTAACCCAGGGGTAGGGAATCAGCCCCAGCATTTT CSANPGVGNQPQHF
many TRBD1 TRBJ2-6 TRBV2 TGTGCCAGCAAGGGCAGGGGGTACTCTGGGGCCAACGTCCTGACTTTC CASKGRGYSGANVLTF
NA NA TRBJ1-6 TRBV20-1 TGCAGTGCTAGTATTCAACAGCTTCGTTCACCCCTCCACTTT CSASIQQLRSPLHF
NA TRBD2 TRBJ2-7 TRBV5-1 TGCGCCAGCAGCTTGGCCGGGACTAGCGGGACCTACGAGCAGTACTTC CASSLAGTSGTYEQYF
NA NA TRBJ1-5 TRBV28 TGTGCCACCACGGACAGCTATAGCAATCAGCCCCAGCATTTT CATTDSYSNQPQHF
few NA TRBJ1-1 TRBV3-1 TGTGCCAGCAGGGGTGGACCGAACACTGAAGCTTTCTTT CASRGGPNTEAFF
many NA TRBJ2-1 TRBV11-2 TGTGCCAGCAGCTTAGCGGCCAGCAATGAGCAGTTCTTC CASSLAASNEQFF
few TRBD2 TRBJ2-2 TRBV5-1 TGCGCCAGCAGCCTACTAGCGGGAGGAGTCATGGTGAACACCGGGGAGCTGTTTTTT CASSLLAGGVMVNTGELFF
NA NA TRBJ1-1 TRBV28 TGTGCCGGCAGTTCCGACAGAATGAACACTGAAGCTTTCTTT CAGSSDRMNTEAFF
many TRBD2 TRBJ2-3 TRBV20-1 TGCAGTGCTAGAGATCTATTCGGGAGGGGCACAGATACGCAGTATTTT CSARDLFGRGTDTQYF
NA NA TRBJ2-7 TRBV4-2 TGTGCCAGCAGCCAAGATTTGGTAGTTGGAGGAACCTGGGGTAACGAGCAGTACTTC CASSQDLVVGGTWGNEQYF
NA NA TRBJ1-5 TRBV12-3/TRBV12-4 TGTGCCAGCAGTTGGACCAATCAGCCCCAGCATTTT CASSWTNQPQHF
few NA TRBJ2-2 TRBV5-1 TGCGCCAGCAGCTTGGATACGGGGGCAATTAGAAACACCGGGGAGCTGTTTTTT CASSLDTGAIRNTGELFF
NA NA TRBJ2-7 TRBV28 TGTGCCAGCAGCCAGGGGGGAGCCTACGAGCAGTACTTC CASSQGGAYEQYF
many TRBD1 TRBJ1-2 TRBV29-1 TGCAGCGTTGAAGATCAGTCGGGACAGGGGGCCAGCTATGGCTACACCTTC CSVEDQSGQGASYGYTF
many TRBD1 TRBJ1-2 TRBV7-8 TGTGCCAGCAGCCCTCGACAGGGGGACTCTGGCTACACCTTC CASSPRQGDSGYTF
NA NA TRBJ2-7 TRBV14 TGTGCCAGCAGACCGGACGGGGTGAGAGAGCAGTACTTC CASRPDGVREQYF
NA NA TRBJ1-1 TRBV5-1 TGCGCCAGCAGCCATTTGACGAACACTGAAGCTTTCTTT CASSHLTNTEAFF
many TRBD2 TRBJ2-2 TRBV6-2/TRBV6-3 TGTGCCAGCAGTTACTCGAAAGGTAGCGGGAGGGCCAGGACCGGGGAGCTGTTTTTT CASSYSKGSGRARTGELFF
many NA TRBJ2-2 TRBV18 TGTGCCAGCAAGACAGGTCTGGACGGGGAGCTGTTTTTT CASKTGLDGELFF
many TRBD2 TRBJ2-7 TRBV28 TGTGCCAGCAGCGAGCGGGAGGGCCGGATCGAGCAGTACTTC CASSEREGRIEQYF
NA TRBD2 TRBJ2-7 TRBV11-2 TGTGCCAGCAGCCCTGGGACTAGCGGGTTTTTCCCGGGCTACGAGCAGTACTTC CASSPGTSGFFPGYEQYF
many TRBD2 TRBJ2-2 TRBV7-3 TGTGCCAGCAGCTTGTTCTCCGGGACTAGCGGAAACACCGGGGAGCTGTTTTTT CASSLFSGTSGNTGELFF
many TRBD1 TRBJ1-2 TRBV15 TGTGCCACCAGCAGACCGGGACAGGGGGCTTTTGGCTACACCTTC CATSRPGQGAFGYTF
NA NA TRBJ1-1 TRBV28 TGTGCCAGCACCATGGTAGGGGGTGCGGCTTTCTTT CASTMVGGAAFF
many NA TRBJ1-5 TRBV19 TGTGCCAGTAGTATAGCTCGTCCGGCAGGTCAATCGCCCCAGCATTTT CASSIARPAGQSPQHF
many NA TRBJ1-1 TRBV19 TGTGCCAGTAGTATGACAGGTTGGACTGAAGCTTTCTTT CASSMTGWTEAFF
many NA TRBJ1-6 TRBV2 TGTGCCAGCAGTGAATGGAGCATAAATAATTCACCCCTCCACTTT CASSEWSINNSPLHF
NA TRBD1 TRBJ1-5 TRBV6-2/TRBV6-3 TGTGCCAGCAGTTACTCGCGAGGGACAGGGCATTCGTACCAGCCCCAGCATTTT CASSYSRGTGHSYQPQHF
many NA TRBJ2-5 TRBV27 TGTGCCAGCAGTTTAGGGGGAGGAGAGACCCAGTACTTC CASSLGGGETQYF
many TRBD1 TRBJ1-5 TRBV7-9 TGTGCCAGCAGCTTAGGGACAGGGGAGGGTCAGCCCCAGCATTTT CASSLGTGEGQPQHF
many NA TRBJ2-7 TRBV12-3/TRBV12-4 TGTGCCAGCAGTTTAGGGGGGTACAACGAGCAGTACTTC CASSLGGYNEQYF
NA NA TRBJ1-2 TRBV7-8 TGTGCCAGCAGCTCTGCGGGGAACTATGGCTACACCTTC CASSSAGNYGYTF
many NA TRBJ2-7 TRBV20-1 TGCAGTGCTAGAGGACCCGCAGAGGAGCAGTACTTC CSARGPAEEQYF
many TRBD2 TRBJ2-7 TRBV10-3 TGTGCCATCAGTGGGGCTAGCGGGAAGTCTTACGAGCAGTACTTC CAISGASGKSYEQYF
many NA TRBJ2-5 TRBV12-3/TRBV12-4 TGTGCCAGCAGCCAGGGTCTGAGCGAGACCCAGTACTTC CASSQGLSETQYF
many NA TRBJ1-5 TRBV2 TGTGCCAGCAGGTTGACGGACAGCAATCAGCCCCAGCATTTT CASRLTDSNQPQHF
many TRBD1 TRBJ2-2 TRBV6-5 TGTGCCAGCAGTAGACAGGGGGAGGTCACCGGGGAGCTGTTTTTT CASSRQGEVTGELFF
many TRBD1 TRBJ1-5 TRBV4-1 TGCGCCAGCAGCCAAGTTCAGGGGGACGTGGCCCAGCATTTT CASSQVQGDVAQHF
many NA TRBJ1-6 TRBV6-5 TGTGCCAGCAGTTACTACCTACCCACTGAAGATAATTCACCCCTCCACTTT CASSYYLPTEDNSPLHF